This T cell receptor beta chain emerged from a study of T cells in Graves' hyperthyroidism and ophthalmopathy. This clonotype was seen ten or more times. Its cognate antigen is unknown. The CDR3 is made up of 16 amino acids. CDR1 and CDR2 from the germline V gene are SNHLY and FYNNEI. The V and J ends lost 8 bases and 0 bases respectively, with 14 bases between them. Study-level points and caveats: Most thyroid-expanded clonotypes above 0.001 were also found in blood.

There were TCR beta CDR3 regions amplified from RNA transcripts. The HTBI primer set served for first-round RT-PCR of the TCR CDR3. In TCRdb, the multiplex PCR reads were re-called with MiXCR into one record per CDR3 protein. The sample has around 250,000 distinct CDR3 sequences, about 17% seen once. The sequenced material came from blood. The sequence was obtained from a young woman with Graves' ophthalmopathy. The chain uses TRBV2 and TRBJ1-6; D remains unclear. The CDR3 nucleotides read TGTGCCAGCGGATCAGGCCACCGCTCCTATAATTCACCCCTCCACTTT. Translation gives CASGSGHRSYNSPLHF.